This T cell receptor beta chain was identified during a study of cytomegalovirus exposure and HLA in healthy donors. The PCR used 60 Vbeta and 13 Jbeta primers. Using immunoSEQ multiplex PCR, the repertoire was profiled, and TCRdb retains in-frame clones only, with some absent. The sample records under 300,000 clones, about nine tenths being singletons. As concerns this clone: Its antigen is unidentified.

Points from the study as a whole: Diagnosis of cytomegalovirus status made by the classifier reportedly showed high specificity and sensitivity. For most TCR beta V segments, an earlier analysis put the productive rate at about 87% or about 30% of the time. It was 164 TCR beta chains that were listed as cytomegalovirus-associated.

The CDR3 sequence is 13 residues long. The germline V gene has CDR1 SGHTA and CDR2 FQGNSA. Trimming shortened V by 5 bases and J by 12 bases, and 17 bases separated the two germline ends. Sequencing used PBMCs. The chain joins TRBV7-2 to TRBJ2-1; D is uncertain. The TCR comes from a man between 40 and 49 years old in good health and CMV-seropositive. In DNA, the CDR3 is TGTGCCAGCAGCCCCCCCTCGACAAACCTGCAGTTCTTC. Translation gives CASSPPSTNLQFF.